These T cell receptor beta chains were read from a single sample in a study of blood T cell repertoires in COVID-19. Method: immunoSEQ multiplex PCR; TCRdb's copy keeps in-frame clones and lacks some. The data hold about 250,000 clones, with roughly 89% observed a single time. Sequenced input: peripheral blood. These receptors all come from a woman between 40 and 55 years old who had recovered from COVID-19. The CDR3 runs from the conserved cysteine through the conserved F or W. The order of the fields is V gene, J gene, clone size, D gene, CDR3 protein. D genes are given only for firm matches. Size is stated for part of the rows, as once, few or many counts, or as a class when the clone is expanded.

TRBV2	TRBJ2-1	few	TRBD2	CASRPVAGVGRNEQFF
TRBV30	TRBJ1-3	.	.	CAWSGSMWAGGGKSKFSGNTIYF
TRBV29-1	TRBJ1-5	.	.	CSAGDGVRGQPQHF
TRBV4-1	TRBJ2-7	.	.	CASSARDGSSYEQYF
TRBV19	TRBJ1-2	.	TRBD1	CATGQANYGYTF
TRBV6-5	TRBJ2-1	.	.	CASSEGWTATNEQFF
TRBV6-6	TRBJ1-2	.	TRBD1	CASSYPTGLWYGYTF
TRBV19	TRBJ1-5	.	.	CASSIEHGANQPQHF
TRBV7-8	TRBJ2-7	few	.	CASSLSGTYEQYF
TRBV4-2	TRBJ2-7	.	TRBD2	CASSQEMGLAEYEQYF
TRBV28	TRBJ2-2	.	.	CASSNGGELFF
TRBV19	TRBJ2-1	once	TRBD2	CASIGSGGLGNEQFF